What follows describes a single TCR beta chain. Antigen specificity is unknown. Trimming shortened V by 2 bases and J by 1 base, and 5 bases separated the two germline ends. CDR3 length equals 13 residues. Looked up from germline, CDR1 is LNHDA and CDR2 is SQIVND (reference sequence). This entry comes from a study of OX40 agonist ivuxolimab in advanced cancers. Across the study: All patients had ivuxolimab intravenously every 2 weeks at 0.01 to 10 mg/kg. Points from the study as a whole: Individuals who were partial responders at 0.1-3.0 mg/kg had clonal expansion that ranked among the lowest. Both blood CD4+ and CD8+ T cells showed clonal growth by week 6 at 0.1 to 3.0 mg/kg.

Data came from immunoSEQ multiplex PCR; TCRdb stores just in-frame clones and leaves some out. The data hold about 110,000 clones, with approximately 89% observed a single time. This material consisted of CD4+ or CD8+ T cells sorted from blood, taken in a trial of the OX40 agonist ivuxolimab. The source of this sequence is an adult with an advanced solid tumor such as melanoma, head and neck, liver or kidney cancer. This chain joins TRBV19 and TRBJ1-1; D not resolved. The CDR3 loop is CASSITRNTEAFF. The CDR3 DNA reads TGTGCCAGTAGTATAACAAGGAACACTGAAGCTTTCTTT.